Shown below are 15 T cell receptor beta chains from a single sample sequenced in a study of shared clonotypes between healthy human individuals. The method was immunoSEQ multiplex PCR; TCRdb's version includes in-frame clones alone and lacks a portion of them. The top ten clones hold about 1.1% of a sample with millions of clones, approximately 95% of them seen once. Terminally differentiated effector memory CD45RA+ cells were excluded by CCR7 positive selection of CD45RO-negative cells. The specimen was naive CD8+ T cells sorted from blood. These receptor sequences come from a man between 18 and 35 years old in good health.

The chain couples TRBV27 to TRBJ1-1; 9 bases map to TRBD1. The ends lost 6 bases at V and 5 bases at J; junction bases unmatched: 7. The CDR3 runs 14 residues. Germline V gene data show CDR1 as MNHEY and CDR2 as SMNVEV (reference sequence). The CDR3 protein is CASRPGQGGTEAFF. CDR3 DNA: TGTGCCAGCAGACCGGGACAGGGAGGGACTGAAGCTTTCTTT.

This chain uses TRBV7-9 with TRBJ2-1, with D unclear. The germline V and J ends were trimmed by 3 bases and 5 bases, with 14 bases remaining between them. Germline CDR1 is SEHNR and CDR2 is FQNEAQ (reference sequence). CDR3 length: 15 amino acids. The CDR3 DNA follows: TGTGCCAGCAGCTTCCGGCAAGGTTGGGACAATGAGCAGTTCTTC. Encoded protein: CASSFRQGWDNEQFF.

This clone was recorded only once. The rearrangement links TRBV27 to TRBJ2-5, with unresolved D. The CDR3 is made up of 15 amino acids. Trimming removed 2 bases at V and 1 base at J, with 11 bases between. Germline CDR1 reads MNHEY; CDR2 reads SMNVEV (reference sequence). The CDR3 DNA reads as TGTGCCAGCAGTTTACGTACCGACCCCCAAGAGACCCAGTACTTC. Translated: CASSLRTDPQETQYF.

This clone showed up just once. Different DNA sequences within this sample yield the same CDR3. Here the CDR3 reads CASSSGRAYEQYF. CDR3 nucleotides: TGTGCCAGCAGTTCGGGTCGAGCCTACGAGCAGTACTTC. This chain uses TRBV27 with TRBJ2-7; D is unclear. Germline values: CDR1 MNHEY, CDR2 SMNVEV (reference sequence). The CDR3 consists of 13 residues. V was pared by 4 bases and J by 2 bases, with 9 bases between.

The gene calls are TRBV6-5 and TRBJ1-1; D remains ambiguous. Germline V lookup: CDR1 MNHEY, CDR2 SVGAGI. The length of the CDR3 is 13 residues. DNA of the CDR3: TGTGCAGTCTCCGTAGGAGGGAACACTGAAGCTTTCTTT. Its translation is CAVSVGGNTEAFF.

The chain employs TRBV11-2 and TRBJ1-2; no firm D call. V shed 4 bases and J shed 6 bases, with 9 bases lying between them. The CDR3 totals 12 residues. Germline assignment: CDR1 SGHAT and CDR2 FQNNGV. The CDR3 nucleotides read TGTGCCAGCAGCTCTGGGTACAATGGCTACACCTTC. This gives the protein CASSSGYNGYTF.

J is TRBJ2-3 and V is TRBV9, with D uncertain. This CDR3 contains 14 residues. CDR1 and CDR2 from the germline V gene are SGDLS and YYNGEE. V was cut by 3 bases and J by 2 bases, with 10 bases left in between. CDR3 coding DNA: TGTGCCAGCAGCGCGACGCGTTCCACAGATACGCAGTATTTT. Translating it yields CASSATRSTDTQYF.

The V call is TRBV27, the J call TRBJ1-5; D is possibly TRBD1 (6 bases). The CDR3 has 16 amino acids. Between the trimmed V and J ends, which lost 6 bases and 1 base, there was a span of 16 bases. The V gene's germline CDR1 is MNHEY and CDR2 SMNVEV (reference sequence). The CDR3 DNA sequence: TGTGCCAGCAGCCTCGCGGCAGGGGAGAGCAATCAGCCCCAGCATTTT. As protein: CASSLAAGESNQPQHF.

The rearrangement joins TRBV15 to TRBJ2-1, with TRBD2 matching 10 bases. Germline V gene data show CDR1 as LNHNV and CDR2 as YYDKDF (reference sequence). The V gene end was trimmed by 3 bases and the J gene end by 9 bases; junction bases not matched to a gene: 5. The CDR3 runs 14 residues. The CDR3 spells CATSSSGRLAEQFF. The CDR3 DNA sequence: TGTGCCACCAGCAGTAGCGGGAGGTTGGCTGAGCAGTTCTTC.

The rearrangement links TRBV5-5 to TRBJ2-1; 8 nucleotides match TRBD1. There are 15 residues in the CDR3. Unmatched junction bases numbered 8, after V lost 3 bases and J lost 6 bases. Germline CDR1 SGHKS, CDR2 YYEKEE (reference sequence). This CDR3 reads CASSWFAGGGNEQFF. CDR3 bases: TGTGCCAGCAGCTGGTTCGCAGGGGGCGGCAATGAGCAGTTCTTC. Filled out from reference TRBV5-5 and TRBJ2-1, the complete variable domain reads DAGVTQSPTHLIKTRGQQVTLRCSPISGHKSVSWYQQVLGQGPQFIFQYYEKEERGRGNFPDRFSARQFPNYSSELNVNALLLGDSALYLCASSWFAGGGNEQFFGPGTRLTVL.

The chain's CDR3 is CASGRGGQETQYF. The CDR3 region has the DNA TGTGCCAGCGGCCGAGGGGGACAAGAGACCCAGTACTTC. The chain links TRBV21-1 to TRBJ2-5; the D segment call TRBD1 is taken from the table without a DNA check. TRBV21-1 is listed as a pseudogene. CDR3 size: 13 residues.

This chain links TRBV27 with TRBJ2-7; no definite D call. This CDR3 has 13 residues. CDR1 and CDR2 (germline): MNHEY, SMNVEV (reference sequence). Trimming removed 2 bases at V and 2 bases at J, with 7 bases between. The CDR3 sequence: CASSLAFAYEQYF. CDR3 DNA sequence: TGTGCCAGCAGTTTAGCCTTCGCCTACGAGCAGTACTTC.

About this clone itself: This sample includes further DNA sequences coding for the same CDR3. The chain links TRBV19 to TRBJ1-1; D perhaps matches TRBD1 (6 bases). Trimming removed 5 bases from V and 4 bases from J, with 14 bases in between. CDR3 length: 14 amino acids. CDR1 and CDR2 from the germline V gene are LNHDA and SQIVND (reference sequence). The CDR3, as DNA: TGTGCCAGTAGTCTCCCCGGGGGGCTCACTGAAGCTTTCTTT. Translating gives CASSLPGGLTEAFF.

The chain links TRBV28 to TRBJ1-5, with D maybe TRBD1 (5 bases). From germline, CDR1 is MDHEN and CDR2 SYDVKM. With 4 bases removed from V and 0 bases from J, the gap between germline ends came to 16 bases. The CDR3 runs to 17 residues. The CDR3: CASSSLGTDSSNQPQHF. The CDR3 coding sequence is TGTGCCAGCAGTTCTTTAGGGACCGACTCTAGCAATCAGCCCCAGCATTTT. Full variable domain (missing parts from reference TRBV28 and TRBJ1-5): DVKVTQSSRYLVKRTGEKVFLECVQDMDHENMFWYRQDPGLGLRLIYFSYDVKMKEKGDIPEGYSVSREKKERFSLILESASTNQTSMYLCASSSLGTDSSNQPQHFGDGTRLSIL.

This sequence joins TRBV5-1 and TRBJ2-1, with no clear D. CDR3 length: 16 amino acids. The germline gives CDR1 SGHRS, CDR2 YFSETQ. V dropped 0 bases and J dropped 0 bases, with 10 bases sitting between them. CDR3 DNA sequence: TGCGCCAGCAGCTTGGTGGAGCGCCTCTCCTACAATGAGCAGTTCTTC. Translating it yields CASSLVERLSYNEQFF.